These 7 T cell receptor beta chains came from one sample sequenced in a study of shared clonotypes between healthy human individuals. Produced via immunoSEQ multiplex PCR; TCRdb's table is partial and in-frame only. The table records 2 million to 2.5 million clones, almost 96% of them present only once. The sequencing sample was made of naive CD4+ T cells sorted from blood. The sample's subset: CD45RA+ positively selected. These receptors all stem from a man aged 18 to 29 in good health.

The chain uses TRBV2 and TRBJ2-7, with 7 bases matching TRBD1. CDR1 is SNHLY and CDR2 is FYNNEI in the germline V gene. The V gene end was trimmed by 6 bases and the J gene end by 4 bases; junction bases not matched to a gene: 9. This CDR3 spans 14 amino acids. The CDR3 loop reads CASRQDGTAYEQYF. The CDR3 bases are TGTGCCAGCAGGCAAGACGGGACAGCATACGAGCAGTACTTC.

The genes are TRBV27 and TRBJ2-7, with D possibly being TRBD1 or TRBD2 (5 bases each). Germline CDR1 and CDR2: MNHEY and SMNVEV (reference sequence). CDR3 length: 13 residues. Trimming removed 8 bases from V and 2 bases from J, with 13 bases in between. CDR3 amino acids: CASGYQGPYEQYF. The DNA of the CDR3 is TGTGCCAGCGGATACCAGGGACCCTACGAGCAGTACTTC.

The J gene is TRBJ1-2, the V gene TRBV27; maybe TRBD1 (6 bases). The germline V gene has CDR1 MNHEY and CDR2 SMNVEV (reference sequence). This CDR3 is built from 14 residues. V was cut by 5 bases and J by 0 bases, with 10 bases left in between. The CDR3 DNA is TGTGCCAGCAGTCCCCGGACAGCTAACTATGGCTACACCTTC. This codes for CASSPRTANYGYTF.

The rearrangement links TRBV30 to TRBJ2-7, with 7 bases lining up with TRBD2. CDR3 length: 12 residues. After removal of 0 bases from V and 7 bases from J, the junction contained 3 bases not matched to a gene. Germline CDR1 reads GTSNPN; CDR2 reads SVGIG (reference sequence). The chain's CDR3 is CAWSVTGGEQYF. The CDR3, as DNA: TGTGCCTGGAGTGTCACGGGGGGAGAGCAGTACTTC.

The J gene is TRBJ2-3, the V gene TRBV19, with D uncertain. V shed 1 base and J shed 0 bases, with 14 bases lying between them. The CDR3 sequence is 17 residues long. Germline V CDR1 and CDR2: LNHDA, SQIVND (reference sequence). The CDR3 sequence: CASSIGESRISTDTQYF. The DNA of the CDR3 is TGTGCCAGTAGTATAGGCGAGAGCCGAATTAGCACAGATACGCAGTATTTT.

The table lists this clone with a count of one. This chain uses TRBV6-5 with TRBJ1-4, with D possibly being TRBD1 (5 bases). This CDR3 is built from 14 residues. V was shortened by 5 bases and J by 8 bases, with 15 bases between the two germline ends. Germline V gene data show CDR1 as MNHEY and CDR2 as SVGAGI. CDR3 amino acids: CASSNQGLREKLFF. The CDR3, as DNA: TGTGCCAGCAGTAATCAGGGATTGAGGGAAAAACTGTTTTTT.

CDR3 nucleotides: TGTGCCAGCAGCCATAAAGAGACCCAGTACTTC. It codes for CASSHKETQYF. This rearrangement joins TRBV6-5 to TRBJ2-5; the D is unclear. The V end was cut by 6 bases, the J end by 3 bases, with 5 bases between. Germline CDR1 is MNHEY and CDR2 is SVGAGI. There are 11 residues in the CDR3.